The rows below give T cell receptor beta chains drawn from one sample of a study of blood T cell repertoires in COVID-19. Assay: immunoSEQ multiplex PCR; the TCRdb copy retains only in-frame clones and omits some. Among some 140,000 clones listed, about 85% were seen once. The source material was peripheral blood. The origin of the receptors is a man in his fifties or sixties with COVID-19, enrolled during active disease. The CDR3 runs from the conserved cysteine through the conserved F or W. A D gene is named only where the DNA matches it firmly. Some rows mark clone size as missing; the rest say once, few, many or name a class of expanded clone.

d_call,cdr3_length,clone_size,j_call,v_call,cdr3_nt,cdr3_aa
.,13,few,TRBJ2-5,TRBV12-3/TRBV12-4,TGTGCCAGCAGTTTCGGACTGGTGGTGACCCAGTACTTC,CASSFGLVVTQYF
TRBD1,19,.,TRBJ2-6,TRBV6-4,TGTGCCAGCAGCGCCGGGACAGGGTACCTCCCCTCTGGGGCCAACGTCCTGACTTTC,CASSAGTGYLPSGANVLTF
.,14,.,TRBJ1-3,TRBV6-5,TGTGCCAGCAGTTACTCGGCGGAGAGAAACACCATATATTTT,CASSYSAERNTIYF
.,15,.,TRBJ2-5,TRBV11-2,TGTGCCAGCAGCTTAGTAGGCGGCGGTTGGGAGACCCAGTACTTC,CASSLVGGGWETQYF
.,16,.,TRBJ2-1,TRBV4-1,TGCGCCAGCAGCTTGGGACTGGGTGAAGGGTACAATGAGCAGTTCTTC,CASSLGLGEGYNEQFF
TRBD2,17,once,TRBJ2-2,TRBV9,TGTGCCAGCAGCCAAAGGCAGGGCGGGAGGAACACCGGGGAGCTGTTTTTT,CASSQRQGGRNTGELFF
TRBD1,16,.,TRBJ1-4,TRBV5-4,TGTGCCAGCAGCTTAAAAATCGGGACAGTGGGGGAAAAACTGTTTTTT,CASSLKIGTVGEKLFF
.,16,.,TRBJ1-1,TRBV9,TGTGCCAGCAGCGTAGCATTGACAGAGCCGCACACTGAAGCTTTCTTT,CASSVALTEPHTEAFF
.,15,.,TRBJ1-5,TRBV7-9,TGTGCCAGCAGCCCTACAGGGTCGCGCAATCAGCCCCAGCATTTT,CASSPTGSRNQPQHF
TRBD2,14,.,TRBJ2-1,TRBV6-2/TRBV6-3,TGTGCCAGCAGTTATACCGGGGGGGCGCCTGAGCAGTTCTTC,CASSYTGGAPEQFF
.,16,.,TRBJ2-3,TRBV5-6,TGTGCCAGCAGCCCTATGGGCCCGATATACACAGATACGCAGTATTTT,CASSPMGPIYTDTQYF
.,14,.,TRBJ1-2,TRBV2,TGTGCCAGCAGTGAAAGACAGGACCCCTATGGCTACACCTTC,CASSERQDPYGYTF
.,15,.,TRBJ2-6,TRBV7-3,TGTGCCAGCAGCGAACAGGGATACGGGGCCAACGTCCTGACTTTC,CASSEQGYGANVLTF
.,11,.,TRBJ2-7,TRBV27,TGTGCCAAAACCCCAGGGAACGAGCAGTACTTC,CAKTPGNEQYF
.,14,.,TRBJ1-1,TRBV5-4,TGTGCCAGCAGCTTGACAGGGCGAGAGACTGAAGCTTTCTTT,CASSLTGRETEAFF
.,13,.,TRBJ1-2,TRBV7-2,TGTGCCAGCAGCTTGGACAGAGATAGAGGCTACACCTTC,CASSLDRDRGYTF
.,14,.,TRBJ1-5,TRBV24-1,TGTGCCACGCACAGCGGAGAGGGCAATCAGCCCCAGCATTTT,CATHSGEGNQPQHF
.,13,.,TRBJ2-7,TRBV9,TGTGCCAGCAGCAACAGGGGGGGCTACGAGCAGTACTTC,CASSNRGGYEQYF
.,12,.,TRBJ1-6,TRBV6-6,TGTGCCATCCAGCGGATAGGATCACCCCTCCACTTT,CAIQRIGSPLHF
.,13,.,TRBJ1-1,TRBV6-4,TGTGCCAGCAGTAGGACGGGAACAACTGAAGCTTTCTTT,CASSRTGTTEAFF
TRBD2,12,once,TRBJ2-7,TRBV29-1,TGCAGCGGACGGGGGGACTCCTACGAGCAGTACTTC,CSGRGDSYEQYF
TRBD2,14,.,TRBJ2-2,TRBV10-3,TGTGCCATCAGTGAGCGGGGGGACACCGGGGAGCTGTTTTTT,CAISERGDTGELFF
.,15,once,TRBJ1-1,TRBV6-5,TGTGCCAGCAACCCCCGTCAGGGGTGGAACACTGAAGCTTTCTTT,CASNPRQGWNTEAFF
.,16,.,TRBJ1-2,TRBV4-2,TGTGCCAGCAGCCAAGCCTGGGGGCCAGCTAACTATGGCTACACCTTC,CASSQAWGPANYGYTF
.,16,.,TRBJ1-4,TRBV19,TGTGCCAGTCTACGGACCTGGGGCGCATCTAATGAAAAACTGTTTTTT,CASLRTWGASNEKLFF
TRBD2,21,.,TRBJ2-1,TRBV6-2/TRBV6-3,TGTGCCAGCAGTTACTTCCTTCCCGTGAGGGTATTGGCTAGCGGTGACAATGAGCAGTTCTTC,CASSYFLPVRVLASGDNEQFF
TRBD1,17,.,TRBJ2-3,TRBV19,TGTGCCAGTAGTATAGGAAGTGGCAGGGGGCTAACAGATACGCAGTATTTT,CASSIGSGRGLTDTQYF
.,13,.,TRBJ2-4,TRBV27,TGTGCCAGCAGTTTGCCAGGGGCGAACATTCAGTACTTC,CASSLPGANIQYF
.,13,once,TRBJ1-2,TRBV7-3,TGTGCCAGCAGCTTAAACGGTAGAGCGTCAGTTTCCTTC,CASSLNGRASVSF
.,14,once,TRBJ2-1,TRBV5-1,TGCGCCAGCAGCTTGGGAGGCGTTTACAATGAGCAGTTCTTC,CASSLGGVYNEQFF
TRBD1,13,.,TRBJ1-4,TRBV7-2,TGTGCCAGCAGCTTAGCGTGGAGACAGGGACTGTTTTTT,CASSLAWRQGLFF